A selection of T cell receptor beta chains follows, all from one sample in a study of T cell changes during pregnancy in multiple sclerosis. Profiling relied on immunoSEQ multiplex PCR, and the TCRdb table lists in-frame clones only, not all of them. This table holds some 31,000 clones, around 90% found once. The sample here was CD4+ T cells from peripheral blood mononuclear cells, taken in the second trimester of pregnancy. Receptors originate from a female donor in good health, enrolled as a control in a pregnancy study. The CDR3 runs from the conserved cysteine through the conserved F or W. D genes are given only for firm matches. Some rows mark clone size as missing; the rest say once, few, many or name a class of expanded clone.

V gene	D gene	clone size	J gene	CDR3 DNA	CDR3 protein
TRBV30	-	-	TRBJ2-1	TGTGCCTGGAGTGGGCCAATCCAGTTCCGTGAGCAGTTCTTC	CAWSGPIQFREQFF
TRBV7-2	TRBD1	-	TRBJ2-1	TGTGCCAGCAGCTTAGGGCAGGGGGTGAATGAGCAGTTCTTC	CASSLGQGVNEQFF
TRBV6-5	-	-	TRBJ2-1	TGTGCCAGCACTCAACGGGATGAGCAGTTCTTC	CASTQRDEQFF
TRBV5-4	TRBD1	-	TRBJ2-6	TGTGCCAGCAGCTTTCCCGAGGGGGCCTTCCCTGGGGCCAACGTCCTGACTTTC	CASSFPEGAFPGANVLTF
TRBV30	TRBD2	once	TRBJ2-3	TGTGCCTGGAGTGTAAGGAGCGGGGGGGGAGATACGCAGTATTTT	CAWSVRSGGGDTQYF
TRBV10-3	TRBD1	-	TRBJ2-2	TGTGCCATCGCGGCGGGACAGGCGAACACCGGGGAGCTGTTTTTT	CAIAAGQANTGELFF
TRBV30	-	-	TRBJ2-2	TGTGCCCGGAGACACAGCTCGACCGGGGAGCTGTTTTTT	CARRHSSTGELFF
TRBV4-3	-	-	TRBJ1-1	TGCGCCAGCAGCCAAGATACAGGCCGTGTTCTCGAAGCTTTCTTT	CASSQDTGRVLEAFF
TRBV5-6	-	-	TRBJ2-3	TGTGCCAGCAGCCTACTGGGGAGTAGTGCAGATACGCAGTATTTT	CASSLLGSSADTQYF
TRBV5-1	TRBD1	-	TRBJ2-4	TGCGCCAGCACCTCGGAATTTACTCACGACAGGGAGAGGACCAAAAACATTCAGTACTTC	CASTSEFTHDRERTKNIQYF
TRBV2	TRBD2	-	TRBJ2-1	TGTGCCAGCAGTGAATGGGCAGCGGGAGACAACAATGAGCAGTTCTTC	CASSEWAAGDNNEQFF
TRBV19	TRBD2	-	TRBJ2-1	TGTGCCAGTAGTCTTTCCTTACTAGCGGGGGCGCCCGGTGAGCAGTTCTTC	CASSLSLLAGAPGEQFF
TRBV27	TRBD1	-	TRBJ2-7	TGTGCCAGCAGTCACCGACAGGGGTCGAACGAGCAGTACTTC	CASSHRQGSNEQYF
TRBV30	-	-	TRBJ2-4	TGTGCCTTGACTCGGCTGGACACACACCTAGCCAAAAACATTCAGTACTTC	CALTRLDTHLAKNIQYF
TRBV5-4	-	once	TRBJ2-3	TGTGCCAGCAGCCTAAGACAGAGCACAGATACGCAGTATTTT	CASSLRQSTDTQYF
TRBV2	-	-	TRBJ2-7	TGTGCCAGCAGCCGAACAGGCCTAAGCTCCTACGAGCAGTACTTC	CASSRTGLSSYEQYF
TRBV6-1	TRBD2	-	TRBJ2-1	TGTGCCAGCAGTGATAGGCCTAGCGGGGGGACGGGGCAGTTCTTC	CASSDRPSGGTGQFF
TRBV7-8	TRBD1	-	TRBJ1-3	TGTGCCAGCAGCTCGACACAGGGGTCGGCAAACACCATATATTTT	CASSSTQGSANTIYF
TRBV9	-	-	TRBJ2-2	TGTGCCAGCAGCGTAAGACAGGCAATCGCGAACACCGGGGAGCTGTTTTTT	CASSVRQAIANTGELFF
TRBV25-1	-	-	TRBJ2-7	TGTGCCAGCACCTTCAGGGCAGGCGGCGAGCAGTACTTC	CASTFRAGGEQYF
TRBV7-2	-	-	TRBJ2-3	TGTGCCAGCAGCGTGACTCTGGCGGGTACCTCCACAGATACGCAGTATTTT	CASSVTLAGTSTDTQYF